Listed below are T cell receptor beta chains from one sample, sequenced in a study of blood T cell repertoires in COVID-19. Sequencing used immunoSEQ multiplex PCR; TCRdb keeps in-frame clones, though not all of them. The sample carries approximately 180,000 clones, 89% recorded once. Sequenced: PBMCs or T cells enriched from blood (not recorded which). The receptors here all came from a woman in her forties with acute COVID-19. Each CDR3 is given with its conserved first and last residue.

J gene | V gene | CDR3 protein
TRBJ1-5 | TRBV7-3 | CASSLRRGQPQHF
TRBJ2-1 | TRBV2 | CASRPSSLFRDNEQFF
TRBJ2-1 | TRBV18 | CASSPGKTSGSYNEQFF
TRBJ2-7 | TRBV5-4 | CASSFPGLAPEQYF
TRBJ2-5 | TRBV2 | CASVQVQKTQYF
TRBJ1-3 | TRBV4-2 | CASSQRSGTGVTGNTIYF
TRBJ2-5 | TRBV10-2 | CASSKLDRLETQYF
TRBJ2-1 | TRBV11-2 | CASSLIPGLGGWEQFF
TRBJ1-6 | TRBV10-3 | CAISESTWGSPLHF
TRBJ1-2 | TRBV19 | CASSIGGSSSTF
TRBJ2-1 | TRBV6-5 | CATEFGTGGYNEQFF
TRBJ2-5 | TRBV7-9 | CASSSELTQYF
TRBJ2-7 | TRBV28 | CASSRLAGGIYEQYF
TRBJ1-4 | TRBV28 | CASSQREKLFF
TRBJ2-2 | TRBV21-1 | CASSTKREGRNTGELFF
TRBJ2-4 | TRBV4-1 | CASSPPTGGGYIQYF
TRBJ2-7 | TRBV28 | CASSAGTFGYEQYF
TRBJ1-4 | TRBV7-9 | CASSVNSATNEKLFF
TRBJ2-2 | TRBV5-1 | CASSRDTNTGELFF
TRBJ1-2 | TRBV19 | CASSPWDRVSGYTF
TRBJ1-2 | TRBV19 | CASRRGGSNYGYTF
TRBJ1-1 | TRBV7-2 | CASSLVRVANTEAFF
TRBJ2-7 | TRBV7-2 | CASSEEGGAYEQYF
TRBJ2-3 | TRBV28 | CAVVAGGEGTDTQYF
TRBJ1-2 | TRBV7-9 | CASSPGQNYGYTF
TRBJ1-6 | TRBV30 | CAWSVGRNNSPLHF
TRBJ2-1 | TRBV5-4 | CASSFGGADYNEQFF
TRBJ2-5 | TRBV6-1 | CASSVGTSGRLETQYF
TRBJ1-1 | TRBV10-3 | CAISDGRGRARPEAFF
TRBJ2-7 | TRBV11-1 | CASSLERADSYEQYF
TRBJ2-2 | TRBV12-3/TRBV12-4 | CASSSDTGELFF
TRBJ2-3 | TRBV2 | CATETSGGEWDTQYF
TRBJ2-5 | TRBV5-5 | CASSLGPTGVETQYF
TRBJ2-1 | TRBV30 | CAWELAGTYNEQFF
TRBJ1-1 | TRBV6-2/TRBV6-3 | CASSHNRVAYTEAFF
TRBJ1-4 | TRBV10-3 | CAISEPGQGGEKLFF
TRBJ1-5 | TRBV19 | CASIQGGQHNQPQHF
TRBJ2-5 | TRBV6-5 | CASSQTSGYETQYF
TRBJ2-5 | TRBV18 | CASSPPGQFQETQYF
TRBJ2-6 | TRBV28 | CASTLAGSSGANVLTF
TRBJ1-2 | TRBV7-9 | CASSLADRRNGYTF
TRBJ2-3 | TRBV2 | CASSTAADTQYF
TRBJ2-3 | TRBV9 | CASSPLAGAGDTQYF
TRBJ1-2 | TRBV19 | CASSEDRVRYGYTF